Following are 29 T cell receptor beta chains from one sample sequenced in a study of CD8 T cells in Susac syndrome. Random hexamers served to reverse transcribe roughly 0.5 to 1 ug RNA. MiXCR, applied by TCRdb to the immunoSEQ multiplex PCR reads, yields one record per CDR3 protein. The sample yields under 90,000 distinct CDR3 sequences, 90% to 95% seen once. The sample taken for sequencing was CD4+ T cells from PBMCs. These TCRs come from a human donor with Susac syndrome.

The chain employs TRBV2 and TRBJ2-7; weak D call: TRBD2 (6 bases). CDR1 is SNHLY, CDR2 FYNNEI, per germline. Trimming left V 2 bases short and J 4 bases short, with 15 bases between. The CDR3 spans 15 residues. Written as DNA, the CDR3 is TGTGCCAGCAGTGAAACGAGGTGGAGGGAGTACGAGCAGTACTTC. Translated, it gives CASSETRWREYEQYF. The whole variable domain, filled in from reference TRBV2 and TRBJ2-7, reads EPEVTQTPSHQVTQMGQEVILRCVPISNHLYFYWYRQILGQKVEFLVSFYNNEISEKSEIFDDQFSVERPDGSNFTLKIRSTKLEDSAMYFCASSETRWREYEQYFGPGTRLTVT.

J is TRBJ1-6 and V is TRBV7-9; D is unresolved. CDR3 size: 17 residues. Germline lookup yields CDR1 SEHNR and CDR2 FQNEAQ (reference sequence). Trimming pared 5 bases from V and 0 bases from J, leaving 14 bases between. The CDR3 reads CASSLTTGSSYNSPLHF. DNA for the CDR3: TGTGCCAGCAGCCTAACAACGGGGAGCTCCTATAATTCACCCCTCCACTTT.

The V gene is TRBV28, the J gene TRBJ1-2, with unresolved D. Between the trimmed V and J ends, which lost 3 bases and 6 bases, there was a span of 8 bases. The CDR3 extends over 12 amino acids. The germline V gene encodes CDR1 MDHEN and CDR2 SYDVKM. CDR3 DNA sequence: TGTGCCAGCAGTTTGGATAAGCATGGCTACACCTTC. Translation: CASSLDKHGYTF.

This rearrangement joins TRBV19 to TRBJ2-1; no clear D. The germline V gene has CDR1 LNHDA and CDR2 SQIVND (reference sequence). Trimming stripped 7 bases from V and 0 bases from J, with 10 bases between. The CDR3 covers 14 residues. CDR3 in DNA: TGTGCCAGTAACTCGGCGAACTCCTACAATGAGCAGTTCTTC. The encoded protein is CASNSANSYNEQFF.

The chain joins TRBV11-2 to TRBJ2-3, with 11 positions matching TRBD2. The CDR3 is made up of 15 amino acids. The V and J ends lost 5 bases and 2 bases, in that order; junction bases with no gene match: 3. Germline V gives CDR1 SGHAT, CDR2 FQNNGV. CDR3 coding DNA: TGTGCCAGCAGCCGACTAGCGGGGTACACAGATACGCAGTATTTT. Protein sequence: CASSRLAGYTDTQYF.

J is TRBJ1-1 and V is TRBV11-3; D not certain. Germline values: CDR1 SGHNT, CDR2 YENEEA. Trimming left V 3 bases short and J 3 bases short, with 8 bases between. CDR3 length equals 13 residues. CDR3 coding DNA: TGTGCCAGCAGCTTCGAGAGGGACACTGAAGCTTTCTTT. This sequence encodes CASSFERDTEAFF.

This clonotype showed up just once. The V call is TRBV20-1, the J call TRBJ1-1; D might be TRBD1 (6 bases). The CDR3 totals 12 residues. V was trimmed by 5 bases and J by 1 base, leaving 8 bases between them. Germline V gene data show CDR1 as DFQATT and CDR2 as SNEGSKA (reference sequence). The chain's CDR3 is CSALQGNTEAFF. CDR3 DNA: TGCAGTGCTCTACAGGGGAACACTGAAGCTTTCTTT.

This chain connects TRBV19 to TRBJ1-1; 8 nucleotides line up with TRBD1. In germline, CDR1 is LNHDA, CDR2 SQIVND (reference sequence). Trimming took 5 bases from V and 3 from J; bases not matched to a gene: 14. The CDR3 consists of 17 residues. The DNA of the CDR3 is TGTGCCAGTAGTTTAAACCCGGACGACAGGGGCCACACTGAAGCTTTCTTT. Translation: CASSLNPDDRGHTEAFF.

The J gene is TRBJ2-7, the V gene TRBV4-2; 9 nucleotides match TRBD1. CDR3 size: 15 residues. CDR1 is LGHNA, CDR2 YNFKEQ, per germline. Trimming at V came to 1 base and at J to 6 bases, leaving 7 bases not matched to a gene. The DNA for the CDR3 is TGTGCCAGCAGCCAAGCCTGGGACAGGGCCGCCGAGCAGTACTTC. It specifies CASSQAWDRAAEQYF.

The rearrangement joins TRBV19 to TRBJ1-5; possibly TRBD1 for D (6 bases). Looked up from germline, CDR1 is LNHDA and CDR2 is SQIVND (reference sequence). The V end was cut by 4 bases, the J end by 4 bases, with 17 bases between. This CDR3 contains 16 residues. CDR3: CASSTPVGQGNQPQHF. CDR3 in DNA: TGTGCCAGTAGTACCCCTGTGGGGCAGGGGAATCAGCCCCAGCATTTT. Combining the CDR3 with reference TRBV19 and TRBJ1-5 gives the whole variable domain DGGITQSPKYLFRKEGQNVTLSCEQNLNHDAMYWYRQDPGQGLRLIYYSQIVNDFQKGDIAEGYSVSREKKESFPLTVTSAQKNPTAFYLCASSTPVGQGNQPQHFGDGTRLSIL.

The CDR3 DNA follows: TGTGCCACCAGAGGGAAAGAATCCTACGAGCAGTACTTC. Translating it yields CATRGKESYEQYF. The chain couples TRBV24-1 to TRBJ2-7; D unresolved. There are 13 residues in the CDR3. Trimming stripped 7 bases from V and 1 base from J, with 10 bases between. Germline V gene sequence: CDR1 KGHDR, CDR2 SFDVKD.

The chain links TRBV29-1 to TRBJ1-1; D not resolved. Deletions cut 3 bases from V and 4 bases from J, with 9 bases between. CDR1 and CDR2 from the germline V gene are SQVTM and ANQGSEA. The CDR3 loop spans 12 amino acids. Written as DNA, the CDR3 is TGCAGCGTTGAGGAAATTTTCACTGAAGCTTTCTTT. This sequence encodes CSVEEIFTEAFF.

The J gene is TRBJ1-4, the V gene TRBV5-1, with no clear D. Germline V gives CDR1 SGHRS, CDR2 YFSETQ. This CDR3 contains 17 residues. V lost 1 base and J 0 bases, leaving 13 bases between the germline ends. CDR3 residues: CASSLLPSLATNEKLFF. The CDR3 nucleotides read TGCGCCAGCAGCTTGTTGCCCTCTCTTGCAACTAATGAAAAACTGTTTTTT.

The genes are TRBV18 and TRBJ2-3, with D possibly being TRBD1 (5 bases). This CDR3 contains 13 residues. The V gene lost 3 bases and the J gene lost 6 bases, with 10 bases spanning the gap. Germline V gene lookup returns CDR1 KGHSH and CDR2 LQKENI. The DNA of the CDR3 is TGTGCCAGCTCACCCGCAGGGTCGGATACGCAGTATTTT. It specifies CASSPAGSDTQYF.

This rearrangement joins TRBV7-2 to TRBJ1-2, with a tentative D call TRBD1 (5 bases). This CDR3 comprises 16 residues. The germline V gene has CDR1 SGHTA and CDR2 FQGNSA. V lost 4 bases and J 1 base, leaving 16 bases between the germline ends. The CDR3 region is CASSSRIPTDNYGYTF. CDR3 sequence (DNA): TGTGCCAGCAGCTCGCGCATCCCGACAGATAACTATGGCTACACCTTC.

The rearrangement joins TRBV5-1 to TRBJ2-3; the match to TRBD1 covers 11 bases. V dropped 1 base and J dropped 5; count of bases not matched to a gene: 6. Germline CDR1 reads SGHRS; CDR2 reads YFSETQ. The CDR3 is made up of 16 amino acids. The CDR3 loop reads CASSLRTGGPGDTQYF. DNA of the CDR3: TGCGCCAGCAGCTTGCGGACAGGGGGCCCAGGAGATACGCAGTATTTT.

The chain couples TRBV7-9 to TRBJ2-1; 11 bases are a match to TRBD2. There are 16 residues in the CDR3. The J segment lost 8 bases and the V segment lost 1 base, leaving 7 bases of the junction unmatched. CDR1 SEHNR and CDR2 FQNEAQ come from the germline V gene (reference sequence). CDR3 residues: CASSLELASGRHEQFF. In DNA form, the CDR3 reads TGTGCCAGCAGCTTAGAGTTGGCTAGCGGGAGGCATGAGCAGTTCTTC.

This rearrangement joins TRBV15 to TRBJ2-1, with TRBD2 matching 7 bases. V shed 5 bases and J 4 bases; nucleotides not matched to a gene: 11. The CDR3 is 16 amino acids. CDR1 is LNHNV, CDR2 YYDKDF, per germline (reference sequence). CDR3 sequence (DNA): TGTGCCACCAGCGGTTTGGGAGCGGGACTTTACAATGAGCAGTTCTTC. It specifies CATSGLGAGLYNEQFF.

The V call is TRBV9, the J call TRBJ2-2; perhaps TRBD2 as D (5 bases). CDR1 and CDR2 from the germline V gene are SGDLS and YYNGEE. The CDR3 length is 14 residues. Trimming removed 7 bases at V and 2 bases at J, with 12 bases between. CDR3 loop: CASGSTRNTGELFF. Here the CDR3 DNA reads TGTGCCAGCGGAAGTACTAGAAACACCGGGGAGCTGTTTTTT.

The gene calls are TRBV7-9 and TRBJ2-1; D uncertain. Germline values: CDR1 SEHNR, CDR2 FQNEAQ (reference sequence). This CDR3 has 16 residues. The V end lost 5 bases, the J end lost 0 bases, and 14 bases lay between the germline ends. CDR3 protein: CASSPRWDVSYNEQFF. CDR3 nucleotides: TGTGCCAGCAGCCCCCGGTGGGATGTCTCCTACAATGAGCAGTTCTTC.

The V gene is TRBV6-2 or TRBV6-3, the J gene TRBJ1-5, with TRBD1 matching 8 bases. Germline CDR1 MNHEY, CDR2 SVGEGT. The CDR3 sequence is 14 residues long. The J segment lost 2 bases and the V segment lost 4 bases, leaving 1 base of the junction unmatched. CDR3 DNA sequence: TGTGCCAGCAGTTTGACAGGGGGCAATCAGCCCCAGCATTTT. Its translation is CASSLTGGNQPQHF.

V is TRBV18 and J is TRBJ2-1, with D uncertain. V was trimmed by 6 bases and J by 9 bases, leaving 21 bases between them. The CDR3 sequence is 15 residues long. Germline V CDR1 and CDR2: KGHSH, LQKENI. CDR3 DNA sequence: TGTGCCAGCTCCTCGCTCCGAGAACCTACCGGTGAGCAGTTCTTC. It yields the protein CASSSLREPTGEQFF. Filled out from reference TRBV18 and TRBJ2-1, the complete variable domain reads NAGVMQNPRHLVRRRGQEARLRCSPMKGHSHVYWYRQLPEEGLKFMVYLQKENIIDESGMPKERFSAEFPKEGPSILRIQQVVRGDSAAYFCASSSLREPTGEQFFGPGTRLTVL.

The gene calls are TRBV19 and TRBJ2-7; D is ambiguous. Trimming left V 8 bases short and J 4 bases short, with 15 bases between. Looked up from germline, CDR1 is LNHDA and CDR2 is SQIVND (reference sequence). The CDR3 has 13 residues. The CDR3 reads CASLDPNLYEQYF. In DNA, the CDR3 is TGTGCCAGTTTGGACCCCAATCTTTACGAGCAGTACTTC.

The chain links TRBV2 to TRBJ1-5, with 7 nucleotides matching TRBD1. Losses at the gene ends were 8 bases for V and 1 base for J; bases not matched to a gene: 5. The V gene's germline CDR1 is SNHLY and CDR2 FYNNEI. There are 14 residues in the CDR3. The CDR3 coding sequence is TGTGCCAGCGGGGACAGTCCCAGCAATCAGCCCCAGCATTTT. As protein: CASGDSPSNQPQHF.

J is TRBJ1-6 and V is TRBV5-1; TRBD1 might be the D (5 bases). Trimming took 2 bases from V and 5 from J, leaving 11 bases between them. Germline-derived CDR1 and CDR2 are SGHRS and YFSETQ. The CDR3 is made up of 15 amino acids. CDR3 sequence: CASSLLGPDNSPLHF. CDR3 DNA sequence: TGCGCCAGCAGCTTACTGGGGCCAGATAATTCACCCCTCCACTTT.

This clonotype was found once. The CDR3 loop is CSAVVKRRGETQYF. CDR3 DNA: TGCAGCGCTGTTGTGAAACGGAGGGGAGAGACCCAGTACTTC. V gene TRBV29-1 combines with J gene TRBJ2-5, with a weak D call TRBD2 (6 bases). CDR1 is SQVTM and CDR2 is ANQGSEA in the germline V gene. CDR3 size: 14 residues. Trimming shortened V by 7 bases and J by 4 bases, and 19 bases separated the two germline ends.

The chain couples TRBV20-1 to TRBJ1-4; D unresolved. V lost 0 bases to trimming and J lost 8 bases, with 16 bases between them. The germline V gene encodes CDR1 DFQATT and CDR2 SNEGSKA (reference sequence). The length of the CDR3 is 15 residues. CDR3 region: CSARDHSTDSEKLFF. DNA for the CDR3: TGCAGTGCTAGAGACCACTCCACAGATTCCGAAAAACTGTTTTTT.

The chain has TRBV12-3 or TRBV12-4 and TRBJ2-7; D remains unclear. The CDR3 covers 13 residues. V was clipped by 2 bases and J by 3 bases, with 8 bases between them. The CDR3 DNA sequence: TGTGCCAGCAGTTTAATGGTGGACTACGAGCAGTACTTC. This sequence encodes CASSLMVDYEQYF.

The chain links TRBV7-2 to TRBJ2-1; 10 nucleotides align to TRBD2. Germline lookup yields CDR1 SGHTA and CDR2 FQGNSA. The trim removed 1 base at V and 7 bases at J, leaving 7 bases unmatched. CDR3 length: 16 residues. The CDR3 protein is CASSLGQRGGGNEQFF. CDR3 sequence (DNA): TGTGCCAGCAGCTTAGGTCAGCGGGGGGGCGGAAATGAGCAGTTCTTC.